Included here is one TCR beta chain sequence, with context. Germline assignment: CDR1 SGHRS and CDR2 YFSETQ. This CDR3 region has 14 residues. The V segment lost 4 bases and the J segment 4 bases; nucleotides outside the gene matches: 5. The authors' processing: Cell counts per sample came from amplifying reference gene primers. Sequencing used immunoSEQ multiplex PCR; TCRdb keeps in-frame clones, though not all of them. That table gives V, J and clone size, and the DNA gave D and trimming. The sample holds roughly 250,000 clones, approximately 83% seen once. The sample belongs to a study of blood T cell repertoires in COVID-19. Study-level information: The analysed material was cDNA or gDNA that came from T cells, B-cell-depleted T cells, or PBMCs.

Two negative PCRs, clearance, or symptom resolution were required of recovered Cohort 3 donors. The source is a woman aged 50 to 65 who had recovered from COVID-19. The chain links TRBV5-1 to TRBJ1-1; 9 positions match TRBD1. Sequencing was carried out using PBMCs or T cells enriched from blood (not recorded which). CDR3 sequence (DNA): TGCGCCAGCAGCGTGGACAGGGGAAGCACTGAAGCTTTCTTT. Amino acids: CASSVDRGSTEAFF. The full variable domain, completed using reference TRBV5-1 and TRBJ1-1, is KAGVTQTPRYLIKTRGQQVTLSCSPISGHRSVSWYQQTPGQGLQFLFEYFSETQRNKGNFPGRFSGRQFSNSRSEMNVSTLELGDSALYLCASSVDRGSTEAFFGQGTRLTVV.